This TCR beta chain stems from a study of cytomegalovirus exposure and HLA in healthy donors. About the research overall: Approximately 77 million unique TCRs from HLA-typed donors were held in an early release of data.

In its sample, this clone was seen a few times. What it binds is not known. The study ran its PCR with 60 Vbeta and 13 Jbeta primers. Method: immunoSEQ multiplex PCR; TCRdb's copy keeps in-frame clones and lacks some. The sample contains 130,000 to 150,000 clones, 60% to 80% of which appear only once. Study-wide findings and caveats: As confirmed in vitro, three CMV-associated chains were specific for CMV antigens. Researchers reportedly found TCR beta sequences accurately predicted most subjects' HLA-A and HLA-B alleles. Later on, a genetic analysis was performed. It linked a missense variant in DCLRE1C with V- and J-gene trimming of TCR beta.

V was shortened by 1 base and J by 1 base, with 2 bases between the two germline ends. This CDR3 has 13 residues. Germline V gene lookup returns CDR1 KGHSH and CDR2 LQKENI. The receptor comes from a woman aged 35 to 49 in good health and CMV-seropositive. V gene TRBV18 combines with J gene TRBJ1-5; D uncertain. Sequencing was done on a sample of PBMCs. The CDR3 is CASSPLSNQPQHF. DNA for the CDR3: TGTGCCAGCTCACCACTAAGCAATCAGCCCCAGCATTTT. Full variable domain (rest looked up from reference TRBV18 and TRBJ1-5): NAGVMQNPRHLVRRRGQEARLRCSPMKGHSHVYWYRQLPEEGLKFMVYLQKENIIDESGMPKERFSAEFPKEGPSILRIQQVVRGDSAAYFCASSPLSNQPQHFGDGTRLSIL.